Listed below are T cell receptor beta chains from one sample, sequenced in a study of monozygotic twins with cystic fibrosis. Only in-frame clones appear in the TCRdb table, and some are missing; sequencing was by immunoSEQ multiplex PCR. The sample records over 30,000 clones, under 70% being singletons. Sequences were obtained from blood. These TCRs come from a girl aged 10 to 17 with cystic fibrosis. CDR3s include the opening cysteine and the closing phenylalanine or tryptophan. Each record gives: V gene, CDR3 length, D gene, J gene, clone size, CDR3 protein, CDR3 DNA. The D gene is left open where the match is weak. Size is omitted from some rows. Given values are once, few, many or a class for expanded clones.

v_gene: TRBV7-9
len: 12
d_gene: -
j_gene: TRBJ2-3
abundance: -
CDR3aa: CASSHGIDTQYF
CDR3nt: TGTGCCAGCAGCCATGGTATAGATACGCAGTATTTT

v_gene: TRBV6-1
len: 17
d_gene: -
j_gene: TRBJ1-2
abundance: -
CDR3aa: CASSERSLAGGNYGYTF
CDR3nt: TGTGCCAGCAGTGAGCGGTCTTTAGCGGGGGGTAACTATGGCTACACCTTC

v_gene: TRBV13
len: 11
d_gene: -
j_gene: TRBJ2-5
abundance: -
CDR3aa: CASSFGGTQYF
CDR3nt: TGTGCCAGCAGCTTCGGGGGGACCCAGTACTTC

v_gene: TRBV9
len: 12
d_gene: TRBD1
j_gene: TRBJ1-4
abundance: few
CDR3aa: CASGQVQEKLFF
CDR3nt: TGTGCCAGCGGACAGGTACAAGAAAAACTGTTTTTT

v_gene: TRBV2
len: 14
d_gene: -
j_gene: TRBJ1-3
abundance: -
CDR3aa: CASRGQISGNTIYF
CDR3nt: TGTGCCAGCAGAGGACAGATCTCTGGAAACACCATATATTTT

v_gene: TRBV29-1
len: 16
d_gene: -
j_gene: TRBJ2-5
abundance: -
CDR3aa: CSVDAHPGQLQETQYF
CDR3nt: TGCAGCGTTGATGCCCATCCCGGACAGCTCCAAGAGACCCAGTACTTC

v_gene: TRBV10-1
len: 14
d_gene: -
j_gene: TRBJ2-4
abundance: few
CDR3aa: CASSETGSKNIQYF
CDR3nt: TGCGCCAGCAGTGAAACAGGGTCCAAAAACATTCAGTACTTC

v_gene: TRBV9
len: 17
d_gene: -
j_gene: TRBJ1-5
abundance: -
CDR3aa: CASSVASGGMSNQPQHF
CDR3nt: TGTGCCAGCAGCGTAGCTTCCGGGGGCATGAGCAATCAGCCCCAGCATTTT

v_gene: TRBV29-1
len: 16
d_gene: -
j_gene: TRBJ2-1
abundance: -
CDR3aa: CSVGGETGRVFNEQFF
CDR3nt: TGCAGCGTTGGGGGAGAAACAGGGAGGGTTTTCAATGAGCAGTTCTTC

v_gene: TRBV11-2
len: 13
d_gene: -
j_gene: TRBJ2-1
abundance: few
CDR3aa: CASSLGYYNEQFF
CDR3nt: TGTGCCAGCAGCTTAGGATACTACAATGAGCAGTTCTTC

v_gene: TRBV2
len: 12
d_gene: -
j_gene: TRBJ1-1
abundance: -
CDR3aa: CAAMTMNTEAFF
CDR3nt: TGTGCCGCGATGACGATGAACACTGAAGCTTTCTTT

v_gene: TRBV4-3
len: 13
d_gene: -
j_gene: TRBJ2-5
abundance: -
CDR3aa: CASSQETRGSQYF
CDR3nt: TGCGCCAGCAGCCAAGAGACGAGGGGGTCCCAGTACTTC

v_gene: TRBV4-1
len: 13
d_gene: -
j_gene: TRBJ2-3
abundance: -
CDR3aa: CATSRVSTDTQYF
CDR3nt: TGCGCCACATCTCGGGTGAGCACAGATACGCAGTATTTT

v_gene: TRBV27
len: 15
d_gene: -
j_gene: TRBJ2-7
abundance: -
CDR3aa: CASSLSRAGAYEQYF
CDR3nt: TGTGCCAGCAGTTTATCGCGGGCAGGGGCCTACGAGCAGTACTTC

v_gene: TRBV4-1
len: 15
d_gene: -
j_gene: TRBJ1-2
abundance: -
CDR3aa: CASRGREEVDYGYTF
CDR3nt: TGCGCCAGCAGGGGAAGGGAGGAGGTTGACTATGGCTACACCTTC

v_gene: TRBV29-1
len: 16
d_gene: TRBD2
j_gene: TRBJ2-1
abundance: -
CDR3aa: CSAPRRGLAGGDEQFF
CDR3nt: TGCAGCGCCCCACGGAGAGGACTAGCGGGAGGCGATGAGCAGTTCTTC

v_gene: TRBV7-2
len: 15
d_gene: TRBD1
j_gene: TRBJ1-5
abundance: -
CDR3aa: CASSLTGAWGQPQHF
CDR3nt: TGTGCCAGCAGTTTGACAGGGGCTTGGGGTCAGCCCCAGCATTTT

v_gene: TRBV7-2
len: 15
d_gene: -
j_gene: TRBJ1-5
abundance: few
CDR3aa: CASSLAGTSNQPQHF
CDR3nt: TGTGCCAGCAGCTTAGCAGGGACAAGCAATCAGCCCCAGCATTTT

v_gene: TRBV11-2
len: 13
d_gene: -
j_gene: TRBJ1-1
abundance: few
CDR3aa: CASSPSGANEAFF
CDR3nt: TGTGCCAGCAGCCCGAGTGGGGCTAATGAAGCTTTCTTT

v_gene: TRBV30
len: 13
d_gene: TRBD2
j_gene: TRBJ2-3
abundance: -
CDR3aa: CAWTSGSTDTQYF
CDR3nt: TGTGCCTGGACTAGCGGATCCACAGATACGCAGTATTTT

v_gene: TRBV4-2
len: 20
d_gene: TRBD2
j_gene: TRBJ2-3
abundance: -
CDR3aa: CASSQDGFGTSGSRTDTQYF
CDR3nt: TGTGCCAGCAGCCAAGATGGCTTCGGGACTAGCGGGAGTCGGACAGATACGCAGTATTTT

v_gene: TRBV9
len: 16
d_gene: -
j_gene: TRBJ2-3
abundance: once
CDR3aa: CASSVTEGLRGDTQYF
CDR3nt: TGTGCCAGCAGCGTAACGGAAGGCCTACGCGGGGATACGCAGTATTTT

v_gene: TRBV19
len: 15
d_gene: TRBD1
j_gene: TRBJ1-4
abundance: few
CDR3aa: CASSILGQGNEKLFF
CDR3nt: TGTGCCAGTAGTATCTTGGGACAGGGGAATGAAAAACTGTTTTTT

v_gene: TRBV30
len: 13
d_gene: TRBD1
j_gene: TRBJ1-1
abundance: few
CDR3aa: CACRDRWNTEAFF
CDR3nt: TGTGCCTGTAGGGACAGGTGGAACACTGAAGCTTTCTTT

v_gene: TRBV5-6
len: 17
d_gene: -
j_gene: TRBJ2-1
abundance: -
CDR3aa: CASSLEGFGFPYNEQFF
CDR3nt: TGTGCCAGCAGCTTGGAAGGTTTCGGGTTCCCCTACAATGAGCAGTTCTTC

v_gene: TRBV28
len: 14
d_gene: -
j_gene: TRBJ1-2
abundance: few
CDR3aa: CASSLWGGNYGYTF
CDR3nt: TGTGCCAGCAGTTTATGGGGAGGGAACTATGGCTACACCTTC

v_gene: TRBV2
len: 13
d_gene: -
j_gene: TRBJ1-1
abundance: few
CDR3aa: CARRDLQNTEAFF
CDR3nt: TGTGCCAGACGGGACCTGCAGAACACTGAAGCTTTCTTT

v_gene: TRBV30
len: 13
d_gene: TRBD2
j_gene: TRBJ2-1
abundance: few
CDR3aa: CAWSYGGRAIPFF
CDR3nt: TGTGCCTGGAGTTATGGCGGGAGGGCCATCCCGTTCTTC

v_gene: TRBV20-1
len: 11
d_gene: -
j_gene: TRBJ2-4
abundance: -
CDR3aa: CSARNPNIQYF
CDR3nt: TGCAGTGCTAGGAATCCCAACATTCAGTACTTC

v_gene: TRBV6-5
len: 14
d_gene: -
j_gene: TRBJ1-1
abundance: -
CDR3aa: CASSYQGWNTEAFF
CDR3nt: TGTGCCAGCAGTTATCAAGGATGGAACACTGAAGCTTTCTTT

v_gene: TRBV30
len: 18
d_gene: -
j_gene: TRBJ2-6
abundance: -
CDR3aa: CAWSRRAQGRPGANVLTF
CDR3nt: TGTGCCTGGAGTAGGCGTGCGCAGGGTCGTCCTGGGGCCAACGTCCTGACTTTC

v_gene: TRBV5-6
len: 14
d_gene: -
j_gene: TRBJ2-5
abundance: -
CDR3aa: CASSPLEAGETQYF
CDR3nt: TGTGCCAGCAGCCCCCTTGAGGCGGGAGAGACCCAGTACTTC

v_gene: TRBV5-6
len: 14
d_gene: -
j_gene: TRBJ1-1
abundance: -
CDR3aa: CASSLGRADTEAFF
CDR3nt: TGTGCCAGCAGCTTGGGGAGGGCGGACACTGAAGCTTTCTTT

v_gene: TRBV7-6
len: 13
d_gene: -
j_gene: TRBJ2-5
abundance: -
CDR3aa: CASSLAGKSRQYF
CDR3nt: TGTGCCAGCAGCTTAGCTGGTAAGTCCCGCCAGTACTTC

v_gene: TRBV14
len: 13
d_gene: TRBD1
j_gene: TRBJ1-1
abundance: -
CDR3aa: CASSVRTGAEAFF
CDR3nt: TGTGCCAGCAGCGTGAGGACAGGGGCTGAAGCTTTCTTT

v_gene: TRBV28
len: 13
d_gene: -
j_gene: TRBJ2-7
abundance: -
CDR3aa: CASSLWGGYEQYF
CDR3nt: TGTGCCAGCAGTTTATGGGGTGGCTACGAGCAGTACTTC

v_gene: TRBV6-5
len: 16
d_gene: -
j_gene: TRBJ1-5
abundance: -
CDR3aa: CASSSYPSGWDQPQHF
CDR3nt: TGTGCCAGCAGTTCTTACCCCTCAGGGTGGGATCAGCCCCAGCATTTT

v_gene: TRBV9
len: 14
d_gene: -
j_gene: TRBJ2-1
abundance: -
CDR3aa: CASSVKGSYNEQFF
CDR3nt: TGTGCCAGCAGCGTAAAGGGCTCCTACAATGAGCAGTTCTTC

v_gene: TRBV18
len: 20
d_gene: -
j_gene: TRBJ1-3
abundance: once
CDR3aa: CASSPLRGGTNAPSGNTIYF
CDR3nt: TGTGCCAGCTCACCCCTCCGGGGAGGGACGAACGCTCCCTCTGGAAACACCATATATTTT

v_gene: TRBV18
len: 16
d_gene: TRBD2
j_gene: TRBJ2-4
abundance: -
CDR3aa: CASSSTSGRAENIQYF
CDR3nt: TGTGCCAGCTCATCGACTAGCGGGAGGGCGGAAAACATTCAGTACTTC

v_gene: TRBV7-9
len: 15
d_gene: TRBD1
j_gene: TRBJ2-1
abundance: -
CDR3aa: CASRTGTGPNYEQFF
CDR3nt: TGTGCCAGCAGGACCGGGACAGGGCCGAACTATGAGCAGTTCTTC

v_gene: TRBV30
len: 16
d_gene: -
j_gene: TRBJ1-4
abundance: few
CDR3aa: CAWSVGGIPTNEKLFF
CDR3nt: TGTGCCTGGAGTGTCGGGGGGATACCAACTAATGAAAAACTGTTTTTT